Included here is one T cell receptor beta chain sequence, with context. The sample is drawn from a study of blood T cell repertoires in COVID-19. Study-level information: Spain, Italy and the United States supplied samples that represented acute and convalescent COVID-19. In each case, the material was cDNA or gDNA derived from T cells, B-cell-depleted T cells, or PBMCs.

Trimming pared 5 bases from V and 2 bases from J, leaving 10 bases between. The CDR3 loop spans 13 amino acids. Germline values: CDR1 SGHVS, CDR2 FQNEAQ. TCRdb's table, derived via immunoSEQ multiplex PCR, lists solely in-frame clones and lacks some. The sample carries 60,000 to 80,000 clones, approximately 90% recorded once. The sequencing input was peripheral blood. The chain combines TRBV7-8 with TRBJ2-7; D unresolved. The sequence came from a man in his 60s with acute or convalescent COVID-19. CDR3 protein: CASSPKTAYEQYF. The DNA of the CDR3 is TGTGCCAGCAGCCCTAAAACAGCCTACGAGCAGTACTTC.